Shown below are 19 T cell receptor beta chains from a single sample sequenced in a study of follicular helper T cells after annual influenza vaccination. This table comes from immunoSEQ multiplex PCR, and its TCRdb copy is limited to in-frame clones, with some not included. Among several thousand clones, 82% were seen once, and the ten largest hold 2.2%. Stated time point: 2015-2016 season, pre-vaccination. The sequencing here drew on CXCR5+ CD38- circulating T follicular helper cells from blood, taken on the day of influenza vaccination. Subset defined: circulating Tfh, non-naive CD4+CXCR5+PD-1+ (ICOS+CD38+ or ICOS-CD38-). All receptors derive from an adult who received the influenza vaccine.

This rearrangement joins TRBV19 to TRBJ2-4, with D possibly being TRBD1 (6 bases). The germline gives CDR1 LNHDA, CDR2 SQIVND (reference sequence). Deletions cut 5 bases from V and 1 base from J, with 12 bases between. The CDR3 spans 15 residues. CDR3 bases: TGTGCCAGTAGTGCCGATCAGGGGGCCAAAAACATTCAGTACTTC. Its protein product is CASSADQGAKNIQYF. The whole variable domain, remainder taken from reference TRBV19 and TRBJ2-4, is DGGITQSPKYLFRKEGQNVTLSCEQNLNHDAMYWYRQDPGQGLRLIYYSQIVNDFQKGDIAEGYSVSREKKESFPLTVTSAQKNPTAFYLCASSADQGAKNIQYFGAGTRLSVL.

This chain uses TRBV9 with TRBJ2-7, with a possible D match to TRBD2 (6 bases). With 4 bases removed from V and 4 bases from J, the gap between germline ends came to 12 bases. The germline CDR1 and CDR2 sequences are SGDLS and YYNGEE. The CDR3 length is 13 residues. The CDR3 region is CASSPSGFYEQYF. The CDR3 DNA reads TGTGCCAGCAGCCCAAGCGGGTTTTACGAGCAGTACTTC.

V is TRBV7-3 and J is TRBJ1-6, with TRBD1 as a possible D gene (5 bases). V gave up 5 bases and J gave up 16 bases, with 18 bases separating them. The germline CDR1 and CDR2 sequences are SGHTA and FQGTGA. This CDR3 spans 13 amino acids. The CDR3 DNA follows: TGTGCCAGCAGCCGGGCAGGGTGGGGTCCTCTCCACTTT. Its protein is CASSRAGWGPLHF.

The DNA for the CDR3 is TGTGCCAGCAGAACCGATAGCAGGGGGGGGAGCCAAGAGACCCAGTACTTC. Amino acids: CASRTDSRGGSQETQYF. The chain couples TRBV5-4 to TRBJ2-5, with D perhaps being TRBD1 or TRBD2 (7 bases each). The germline V gene has CDR1 SGHNT and CDR2 YYREEE (reference sequence). The V and J ends lost 5 bases and 1 base respectively, with 21 bases between them. This CDR3 is built from 17 residues.

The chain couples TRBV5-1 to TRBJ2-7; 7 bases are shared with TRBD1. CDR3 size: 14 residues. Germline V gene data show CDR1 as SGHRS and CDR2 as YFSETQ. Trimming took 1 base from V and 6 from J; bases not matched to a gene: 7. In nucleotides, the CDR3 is TGCGCCAGCAGCTTGCGAGACAGGGCTAGCGAGCAGTACTTC. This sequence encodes CASSLRDRASEQYF.

The CDR3 protein is CASSIQRGQGAEAFF. The CDR3 DNA follows: TGTGCCAGTAGTATCCAACGAGGACAGGGCGCTGAAGCTTTCTTT. The chain joins TRBV19 to TRBJ1-1; 8 bases agree with TRBD1. The length of the CDR3 is 15 residues. After removal of 3 bases from V and 6 bases from J, the junction contained 9 bases not matched to a gene. The germline CDR1 and CDR2 sequences are LNHDA and SQIVND (reference sequence).

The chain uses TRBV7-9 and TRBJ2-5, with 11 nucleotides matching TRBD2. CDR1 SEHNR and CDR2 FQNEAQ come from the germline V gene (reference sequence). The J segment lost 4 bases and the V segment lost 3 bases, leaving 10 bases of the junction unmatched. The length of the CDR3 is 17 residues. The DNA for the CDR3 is TGTGCCAGCAGCTTCGGTAGCGGGGGGGCTATTCCAGAGACCCAGTACTTC. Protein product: CASSFGSGGAIPETQYF.

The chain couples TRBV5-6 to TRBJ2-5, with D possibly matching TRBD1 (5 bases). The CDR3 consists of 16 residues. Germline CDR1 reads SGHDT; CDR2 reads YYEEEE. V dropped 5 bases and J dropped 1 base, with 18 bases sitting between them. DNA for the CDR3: TGTGCCAGCAGATCCCGAGTTAGGGGCATCCAAGAGACCCAGTACTTC. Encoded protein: CASRSRVRGIQETQYF.

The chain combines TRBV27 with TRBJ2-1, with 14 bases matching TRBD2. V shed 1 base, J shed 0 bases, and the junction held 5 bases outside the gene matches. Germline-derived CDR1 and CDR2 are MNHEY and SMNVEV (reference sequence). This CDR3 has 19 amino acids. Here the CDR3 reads CASSLFGLAGGNSYNEQFF. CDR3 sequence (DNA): TGTGCCAGCAGTTTATTTGGACTAGCGGGGGGTAACTCCTACAATGAGCAGTTCTTC.

In DNA, the CDR3 is TGTGCCAGCAGCTTCCGGCGGGCTGAAGCTTTCTTT. It yields the protein CASSFRRAEAFF. The chain joins TRBV5-8 to TRBJ1-1; D gene unclear. The CDR3 loop spans 12 amino acids. Germline lookup yields CDR1 SGHTS and CDR2 YDEGEE. V lost 2 bases and J 6 bases, leaving 8 bases between the germline ends.

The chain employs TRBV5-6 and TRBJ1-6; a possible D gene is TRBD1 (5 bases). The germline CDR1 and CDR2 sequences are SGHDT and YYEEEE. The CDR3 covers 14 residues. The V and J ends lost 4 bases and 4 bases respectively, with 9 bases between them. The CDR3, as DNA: TGTGCCAGCAGCCCCGGGGGATATAATTCACCCCTCCACTTT. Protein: CASSPGGYNSPLHF.

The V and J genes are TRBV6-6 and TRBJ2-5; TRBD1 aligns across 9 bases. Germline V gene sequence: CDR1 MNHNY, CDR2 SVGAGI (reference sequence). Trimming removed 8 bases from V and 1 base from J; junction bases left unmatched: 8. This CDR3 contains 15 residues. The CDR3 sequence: CASHDPGQGQETQYF. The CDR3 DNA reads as TGTGCCAGCCATGACCCGGGACAGGGCCAAGAGACCCAGTACTTC.

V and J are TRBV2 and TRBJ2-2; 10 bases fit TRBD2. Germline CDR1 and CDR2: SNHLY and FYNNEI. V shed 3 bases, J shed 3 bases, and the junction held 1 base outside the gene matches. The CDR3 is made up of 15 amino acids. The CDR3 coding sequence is TGTGCCAGCAGTGATAGCGGGGGGTACACCGGGGAGCTGTTTTTT. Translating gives CASSDSGGYTGELFF.

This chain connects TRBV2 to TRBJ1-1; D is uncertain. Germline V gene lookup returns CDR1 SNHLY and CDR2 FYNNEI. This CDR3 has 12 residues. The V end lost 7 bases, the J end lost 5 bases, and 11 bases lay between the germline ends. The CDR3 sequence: CASTQSWTEAFF. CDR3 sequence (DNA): TGTGCCAGCACCCAAAGTTGGACTGAAGCTTTCTTT.

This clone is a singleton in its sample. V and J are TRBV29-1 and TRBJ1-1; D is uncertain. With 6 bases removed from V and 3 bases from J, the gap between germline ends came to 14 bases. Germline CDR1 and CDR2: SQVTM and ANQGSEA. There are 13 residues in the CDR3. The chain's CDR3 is CSVQKAVDTEAFF. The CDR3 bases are TGCAGCGTCCAAAAGGCCGTGGACACTGAAGCTTTCTTT.

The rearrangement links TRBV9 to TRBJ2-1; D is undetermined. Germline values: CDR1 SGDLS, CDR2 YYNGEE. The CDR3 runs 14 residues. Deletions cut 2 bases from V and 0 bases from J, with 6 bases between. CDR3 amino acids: CASSVKSSYNEQFF. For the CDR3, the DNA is TGTGCCAGCAGCGTTAAAAGCTCCTACAATGAGCAGTTCTTC.

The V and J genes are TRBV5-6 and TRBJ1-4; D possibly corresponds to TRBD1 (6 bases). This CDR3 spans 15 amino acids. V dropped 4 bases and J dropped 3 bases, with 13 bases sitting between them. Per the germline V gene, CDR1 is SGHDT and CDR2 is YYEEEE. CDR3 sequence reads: CASSRGDRSNEKLFF. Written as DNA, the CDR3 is TGTGCCAGCAGCAGGGGTGACAGGTCTAATGAAAAACTGTTTTTT. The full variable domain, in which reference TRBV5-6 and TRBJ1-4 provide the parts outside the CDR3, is DAGVTQSPTHLIKTRGQQVTLRCSPKSGHDTVSWYQQALGQGPQFIFQYYEEEERQRGNFPDRFSGHQFPNYSSELNVNALLLGDSALYLCASSRGDRSNEKLFFGSGTQLSVL.

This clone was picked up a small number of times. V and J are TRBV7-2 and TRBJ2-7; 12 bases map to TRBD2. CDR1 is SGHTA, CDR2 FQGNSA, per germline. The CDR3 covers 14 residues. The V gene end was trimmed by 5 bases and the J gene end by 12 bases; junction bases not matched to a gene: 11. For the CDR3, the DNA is TGTGCCAGCAGCCCCGGCACTAGCGGGGGGATTATGTACTTC. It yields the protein CASSPGTSGGIMYF. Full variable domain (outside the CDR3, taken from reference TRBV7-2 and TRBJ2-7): GAGVSQSPSNKVTEKGKDVELRCDPISGHTALYWYRQSLGQGLEFLIYFQGNSAPDKSGLPSDRFSAERTGGSVSTLTIQRTQQEDSAVYLCASSPGTSGGIMYFGPGTRLTVT.

This CDR3 is CASSPTIQGATDYGYTF. Written as DNA, the CDR3 is TGTGCCAGCTCACCGACAATACAGGGGGCCACGGACTATGGCTACACCTTC. This chain joins TRBV18 and TRBJ1-2, with 9 bases lining up with TRBD1. Germline lookup yields CDR1 KGHSH and CDR2 LQKENI. Germline trimming cut 3 bases from V and 3 bases from J; bases unmatched to any gene: 11. The CDR3 runs to 17 residues.